This T cell receptor (beta chain) is from a study of blood T cell repertoires in COVID-19. Study in general: Acute-phase and convalescent COVID-19 samples originated in the United States, Italy and Spain.

Enrollees, roughly 18 to 89 years old, lived in 24 US areas. The germline V gene encodes CDR1 MDHEN and CDR2 SYDVKM. The CDR3 runs 16 residues. V gave up 5 bases and J gave up 4 bases; unmatched junction bases: 10. Original methodology: Nucleated cell counts were estimated from reference gene primer amplification. Profiled with immunoSEQ multiplex PCR; TCRdb holds only in-frame clones, not every one. V and J calls and clone size come straight from that table; D and trimming were deduced from the DNA. The table has hundreds of thousands of clones, approximately 83% seen once; the top ten hold less than 4%.

The TCR originated in a woman in her thirties or forties with acute COVID-19. The chain links TRBV28 to TRBJ1-5; 8 bases align to TRBD1. Input material: PBMCs or T cells enriched from blood (not recorded which). Here the CDR3 DNA reads TGTGCCAGCAGTCCCCACACGGGACAGGCAAATCAGCCCCAGCATTTT. This codes for CASSPHTGQANQPQHF.